Below are 21 T cell receptor beta chains sequenced from a single sample in a study of low-dose radiotherapy and immunotherapy resistance in tumors. Time point of the sample: after trial treatment. Described treatment: LDRT plus nivolumab, ipilimumab, low-dose cyclophosphamide and aspirin (RACIN trial). Primers targeting TRAV and TRBV primed first-strand cDNA, covering alpha and beta chains. The authors ran around 19 PCR cycles to amplify TCRs with a constant-region primer and V-primer adapter. TCRdb called the reads again in MiXCR, with one record for every CDR3 protein. The sample includes around 100,000 distinct CDR3 sequences, 20% to 25% of them seen just once. Material: PBMCs, obtained after low-dose radiotherapy plus immunotherapy. The receptors derive from a female donor with ovarian cancer.

This clonotype came up many times. The chain combines TRBV20-1 with TRBJ2-2; 8 bases map to TRBD2. Trimming at V came to 4 bases and at J to 3 bases, leaving 19 bases not matched to a gene. CDR3 length: 19 residues. Germline-derived CDR1 and CDR2 are DFQATT and SNEGSKA (reference sequence). The CDR3 protein is CSANGGRVAGGLHTGELFF. CDR3 DNA: TGCAGTGCTAACGGCGGCAGGGTTGCGGGGGGACTCCACACCGGGGAGCTGTTTTTT.

Turning to this clonotype: As the CDR3 is not closed by the conserved phenylalanine or tryptophan, this likely results from a read error. Because the CDR3's place on the DNA is in doubt, the DNA is left out and the CDR3 is given as listed by TCRdb. The chain employs TRBV19 and TRBJ1-5; TRBD1 is the table's D call and was not checked against the DNA. The CDR3 length equals 14 residues, ends included. From germline, CDR1 is LNHDA and CDR2 SQIVND (reference sequence). CDR3 region: CASKGPPDQPQHFG.

About this clonotype: This may arise from a read error, as a much more abundant clone is one base away. Given the absence of the conserved phenylalanine or tryptophan at the CDR3 end, a read error is likely. This rearrangement joins TRBV7-2 to TRBJ2-7; TRBD2 agrees at 8 bases. With 2 bases clipped from V and 4 bases from J, the junction kept 4 bases outside the gene matches. Germline V gene lookup returns CDR1 SGHTA and CDR2 FQGNSA. This CDR3 is 14 amino acids long. The CDR3: CASSLRAGVYEQYL. Written as DNA, the CDR3 is TGTGCCAGCAGCTTAAGAGCGGGAGTGTACGAGCAGTACTTA.

At least ten counts were recorded for this clonotype. This chain links TRBV5-1 with TRBJ2-7; TRBD1 aligns across 8 bases. CDR3 length: 14 amino acids. With V trimmed by 3 bases and J by 5 bases, 7 bases remained unmatched. The V gene's germline CDR1 is SGHRS and CDR2 YFSETQ. The DNA of the CDR3 is TGCGCCAGCAGCTGGCCGGGACAGGCGAACGAGCAGTACTTC. As protein: CASSWPGQANEQYF.

In this sample, this clonotype turned up many times. J is TRBJ1-2 and V is TRBV11-1; D is unclear. CDR3 length equals 13 residues. The V end was cut by 1 base, the J end by 7 bases, with 10 bases between. Per the germline V gene, CDR1 is SGHAT and CDR2 is FQDESV (reference sequence). CDR3 nucleotide sequence: TGTGCCAGCAGCTTAGGCTTCATCGGTGGCTACACCTTC. Encoded protein: CASSLGFIGGYTF.

V gene TRBV7-2 combines with J gene TRBJ1-4, with D possibly matching TRBD1 (6 bases). The CDR3 runs 14 residues. CDR1 and CDR2 (germline): SGHTA, FQGNSA. V lost 5 bases to trimming and J lost 8 bases, with 15 bases between them. The CDR3 region is CASSPKGRGEKLFF. The CDR3 coding sequence is TGTGCCAGCAGCCCCAAGGGGAGGGGGGAAAAACTGTTTTTT.

This clonotype was picked up many times. The gene calls are TRBV7-9 and TRBJ1-2; 7 nucleotides agree with TRBD1. V lost 5 bases and J lost 3; bases outside the gene matches: 9. This CDR3 comprises 15 residues. Germline V gene data show CDR1 as SEHNR and CDR2 as FQNEAQ (reference sequence). In DNA form, the CDR3 reads TGTGCCAGCAGCCCCGACAGGGACGCTGACTATGGCTACACCTTC. It translates to CASSPDRDADYGYTF.

The rearrangement uses TRBV13 and TRBJ2-1; 14 positions agree with TRBD2. There are 19 residues in the CDR3. Trimming took 5 bases from V and 8 from J; bases not matched to a gene: 17. Germline values: CDR1 PRHDT, CDR2 FYEKMQ (reference sequence). For the CDR3, the DNA is TGTGCCAGCAGCCCGGGACTAGCGGGAGTTGAGTACGCAAGGGATGAGCAGTTCTTC. This sequence encodes CASSPGLAGVEYARDEQFF. Using reference TRBV13 and TRBJ2-1 for the parts outside the CDR3, the full variable domain is AAGVIQSPRHLIKEKRETATLKCYPIPRHDTVYWYQQGPGQDPQFLISFYEKMQSDKGSIPDRFSAQQFSDYHSELNMSSLELGDSALYFCASSPGLAGVEYARDEQFFGPGTRLTVL.

In its sample, this clonotype was seen many times. The rearrangement joins TRBV5-4 to TRBJ1-1, with D possibly TRBD1 on 5 matching bases. Between the trimmed V and J ends, which lost 2 bases and 4 bases, there was a span of 12 bases. The CDR3 length is 14 residues. Germline-derived CDR1 and CDR2 are SGHNT and YYREEE (reference sequence). CDR3 sequence: CASSLPGRATEAFF. CDR3 DNA: TGTGCCAGCAGCTTACCGGGACGGGCCACTGAAGCTTTCTTT. Using reference TRBV5-4 and TRBJ1-1 for the parts outside the CDR3, the full variable domain is ETGVTQSPTHLIKTRGQQVTLRCSSQSGHNTVSWYQQALGQGPQFIFQYYREEENGRGNFPPRFSGLQFPNYSSELNVNALELDDSALYLCASSLPGRATEAFFGQGTRLTVV.

This clonotype was recorded once. The CDR3 sequence: CASSLAPDTEAFF. Written as DNA, the CDR3 is TGTGCCAGCAGCTTAGCCCCGGACACTGAAGCTTTCTTT. The chain employs TRBV11-2 and TRBJ1-1; unclear D gene. Between the trimmed V and J ends, which lost 1 base and 3 bases, there was a span of 6 bases. This CDR3 comprises 13 residues. Per germline, CDR1 SGHAT and CDR2 FQNNGV.

This clonotype has at least ten counts. The J gene is TRBJ1-1, the V gene TRBV3-1, with TRBD1 matching over 8 bases. The CDR3 extends over 16 amino acids. V was clipped by 4 bases and J by 4 bases; unmatched bases: 11. Per germline, CDR1 LGHDT and CDR2 YNNKEL (reference sequence). CDR3 in amino acids: CASSRQGLRGSTEAFF. In DNA, the CDR3 is TGTGCCAGCAGCCGACAGGGGCTGAGGGGGAGCACTGAAGCTTTCTTT.

The chain couples TRBV5-1 to TRBJ2-6; 8 bases align to TRBD2. Per germline, CDR1 SGHRS and CDR2 YFSETQ. The CDR3 loop spans 17 amino acids. V was pared by 4 bases and J by 4 bases, with 10 bases of the junction left unmatched. CDR3 amino acids: CASSGGTSSPGANVLTF. DNA of the CDR3: TGCGCCAGCAGCGGCGGGACTAGTTCCCCCGGGGCCAACGTCCTGACTTTC.

This clonotype showed up many times. The V gene is TRBV12-3 or TRBV12-4, the J gene TRBJ1-1; D remains ambiguous. Trimming removed 3 bases from V and 7 bases from J, with 15 bases in between. The CDR3 contains 14 residues. The CDR3 region is CASSLSGRGGEAFF. Here the CDR3 DNA reads TGTGCCAGCAGTTTGTCAGGTCGGGGAGGTGAAGCTTTCTTT.

This clonotype was detected a few times. This is likely an artifact of a read error, given a far larger clone one base away. The CDR3 end shows no conserved phenylalanine or tryptophan, and so a read error is likely. The CDR3 DNA reads TGTGCCAGCAGGAGGGGACAGGGGATTTCACCCCTCCACTCT. This encodes CASRRGQGISPLHS. J is TRBJ1-6 and V is TRBV6-2 or TRBV6-3, with 10 nucleotides matching TRBD1. CDR1 and CDR2 (germline): MNHEY, SVGEGT. CDR3 length: 14 amino acids. The junction had 5 bases not matched to a gene; V was cut back by 6 bases and J by 9 bases.

Sample share makes this clonotype medium-sized. The chain combines TRBV28 with TRBJ1-2; D uncertain. Trimming stripped 3 bases from V and 8 bases from J, with 13 bases between. The CDR3 has 13 residues. Germline CDR1 reads MDHEN; CDR2 reads SYDVKM. The CDR3 DNA reads TGTGCCAGCAGTTTCCCCGCTGGTTGGGGCTACACCTTC. It translates to CASSFPAGWGYTF.

This clonotype was seen many times. The V call is TRBV20-1, the J call TRBJ1-3; D gene ambiguous. Per the germline V gene, CDR1 is DFQATT and CDR2 is SNEGSKA (reference sequence). This CDR3 region has 15 residues. Trimming removed 0 bases from V and 5 bases from J, with 14 bases in between. DNA for the CDR3: TGCAGTGCTAGAGAAGGAGGTAGCCCCCGAAACACCATATATTTT. It is translated as CSAREGGSPRNTIYF.

This clonotype appeared many times. The chain links TRBV4-1 to TRBJ1-1, with a tentative D call TRBD1 (6 bases). Germline V gene lookup returns CDR1 MGHRA and CDR2 YSYEKL. Trimming cost V 2 bases and J 1 base, with 14 bases left between them. The CDR3 runs to 16 residues. CDR3 region: CASSQRVTRGNTEAFF. CDR3 bases: TGCGCCAGCAGCCAAAGGGTTACCAGGGGGAACACTGAAGCTTTCTTT.

This clonotype has only a few counts. This could be a read error, since a much larger clone is one nucleotide away. The chain carries TRBV7-8 and TRBJ1-1; possibly TRBD1 for D (6 bases). This CDR3 spans 14 amino acids. In germline, CDR1 is SGHVS, CDR2 FQNEAQ. Trimming stripped 5 bases from V and 9 bases from J, with 19 bases between. The CDR3 sequence is CASSRRDGGSKAFF. CDR3 coding DNA: TGTGCCAGCAGCCGCCGGGACGGGGGCTCTAAAGCTTTCTTT.

The table lists this clonotype with many counts. V and J are TRBV7-2 and TRBJ1-2; D unresolved. From germline, CDR1 is SGHTA and CDR2 FQGNSA. The CDR3 covers 13 residues. V was shortened by 1 base and J by 4 bases, with 7 bases between the two germline ends. CDR3 sequence: CASSLGSSYGYTF. The CDR3 nucleotides are TGTGCCAGCAGCTTAGGATCAAGCTATGGCTACACCTTC. The whole variable domain, filled in from reference TRBV7-2 and TRBJ1-2, reads GAGVSQSPSNKVTEKGKDVELRCDPISGHTALYWYRQSLGQGLEFLIYFQGNSAPDKSGLPSDRFSAERTGGSVSTLTIQRTQQEDSAVYLCASSLGSSYGYTFGSGTRLTVV.

Of note for this clonotype: A far larger clone is only one base removed, so a read error is likely. The CDR3 DNA sequence: TGCGCCAGCAGCCTTCCCTACAATGAGCAGTACTTC. It yields the protein CASSLPYNEQYF. The V and J genes are TRBV5-1 and TRBJ2-5; no firm D call. V was trimmed by 4 bases and J by 11 bases, leaving 15 bases between them. The CDR3 runs 12 residues. Germline lookup yields CDR1 SGHRS and CDR2 YFSETQ.

This clonotype was recorded at least ten times. This chain joins TRBV4-2 and TRBJ2-1, with 7 bases identical to TRBD2. CDR1 and CDR2 (germline): LGHNA, YNFKEQ. The CDR3 runs 18 residues. J gave up 6 bases and V 4 bases, and 18 bases lay outside the gene matches. Here the CDR3 DNA reads TGTGCCAGCAGCCCGCCGGGGGGTTCCAGCGGGGCCCCCAATGAGCAGTTCTTC. This sequence encodes CASSPPGGSSGAPNEQFF.